This T cell receptor beta chain was recorded in a study of PD-L1 blockade in urothelial cancer. At the level of the study: Analysis of the blood was performed 3 weeks (second dose) and 6 weeks after treatment start.

Study-level results: In blood at 3 weeks, tumor-associated clones expanded more among patients with durable benefit.

As to this clone: Antigen unknown.

Sequencing was performed with immunoSEQ multiplex PCR; in TCRdb, only in-frame clones are kept and a portion is missing. The sample lists 57,000 or so clones; approximately 80% were seen once. The sample here was PBMCs, taken around atezolizumab (anti-PD-L1) treatment. The receptor was derived from a man between 65 and 80 years old with urothelial cancer.

The CDR3 DNA follows: TGTGCCAGCTCCCCGACAGTCCAAGGTACCTACAATGAGCAGTTCTTC. It encodes CASSPTVQGTYNEQFF. The V and J genes are TRBV18 and TRBJ2-1; possible D gene TRBD1, 5 bases. The CDR3 consists of 16 residues. V was clipped by 6 bases and J by 2 bases, with 17 bases between them. Germline-derived CDR1 and CDR2 are KGHSH and LQKENI.